What follows is one T cell receptor beta chain and its context. Treatment meaning: preoperative locoregional IRX-2 cytokine immunotherapy. Samples came from a phase Ib trial of preoperative locoregional IRX-2 cytokine immunotherapy. TCRdb's copy holds only in-frame clones and misses some; the assay was immunoSEQ multiplex PCR. The data hold some 42,000 clones, with 65% to 90% observed a single time. This entry comes from a study of preoperative IRX-2 immunotherapy in early breast cancer. This CDR3 is 16 amino acids long. CDR1 is MNHGY, CDR2 SAAAGT, per germline. V lost 1 base to trimming and J lost 5 bases; unmatched junction nucleotides: 9.

The sequence was collected from a human donor with breast cancer. V gene TRBV6-8 combines with J gene TRBJ2-7; 9 bases are a match to TRBD1. Here the sequenced sample was lymph node tissue, taken after IRX-2 immunotherapy. CDR3 in DNA: TGTGCCAGCAGTTACTATGGGGACAGGGTTTTCGACGAGCAGTACTTC. Amino acid sequence: CASSYYGDRVFDEQYF.